Listed below are T cell receptor beta chains from one sample, sequenced in a study of CD4 T cells in relation to SARS-CoV-2 and coronaviruses. For these TCRs, the target antigens are not known. Clones were sequenced by immunoSEQ multiplex PCR, and TCRdb holds only the in-frame ones, with some missing. The sample has 11,000 or so clones; 78% are singletons. Sequencing was done on a sample of CD4+ T cells from PBMCs, cultured in vitro. These receptors were obtained from a human donor in good health. The CDR3 runs from the conserved cysteine through the conserved F or W. The order of the fields is V gene, J gene, D gene, clone size, CDR3 DNA, CDR3 protein. A D gene is named only where the DNA matches it firmly. Where a row states a size, it is once, few, many or the class of an expanded clone; other rows omit it.

v_gene: TRBV25-1; j_gene: TRBJ2-3; d_gene: NA; abundance: few; CDR3nt: TGTGCCAGCAGTGAAACCACAGATACGCAGTATTTT; CDR3aa: CASSETTDTQYF
v_gene: TRBV7-3; j_gene: TRBJ1-2; d_gene: TRBD1; abundance: NA; CDR3nt: TGTGCCAGCAGCCCACCCCTGGGACAGATCTATGGCTACACCTTC; CDR3aa: CASSPPLGQIYGYTF
v_gene: TRBV12-3/TRBV12-4; j_gene: TRBJ2-7; d_gene: NA; abundance: NA; CDR3nt: TGTGCCAGCAGTTTGGCGGCGGGATACGAGCAGTACTTC; CDR3aa: CASSLAAGYEQYF
v_gene: TRBV18; j_gene: TRBJ1-5; d_gene: NA; abundance: NA; CDR3nt: TGTGCCAGCTCGCCACAGGCGGACGGTCAGCCCCAGCATTTT; CDR3aa: CASSPQADGQPQHF
v_gene: TRBV9; j_gene: TRBJ2-2; d_gene: NA; abundance: NA; CDR3nt: TGTGCCAGCAGCGTAGTTGGCGGGGAGCTGTTTTTT; CDR3aa: CASSVVGGELFF
v_gene: TRBV5-4; j_gene: TRBJ2-3; d_gene: TRBD2; abundance: NA; CDR3nt: TGTGCCAGCAGTCTGACTAGCGGGGCCACAGATACGCAGTATTTT; CDR3aa: CASSLTSGATDTQYF
v_gene: TRBV19; j_gene: TRBJ1-2; d_gene: NA; abundance: NA; CDR3nt: TGTGCCAGTTGGACCCCAGAAAACCCTATGGGCTACACCTTC; CDR3aa: CASWTPENPMGYTF
v_gene: TRBV10-1; j_gene: TRBJ2-1; d_gene: NA; abundance: NA; CDR3nt: TGCGCCAGCAGTTCGGGGGAGTTGGGGCAGTTCTTC; CDR3aa: CASSSGELGQFF
v_gene: TRBV4-3; j_gene: TRBJ2-3; d_gene: TRBD2; abundance: NA; CDR3nt: TGCGCCAGCAGCCAAGATCCGATTAGCGGGAGTTGGGATACGCAGTATTTT; CDR3aa: CASSQDPISGSWDTQYF
v_gene: TRBV2; j_gene: TRBJ2-1; d_gene: TRBD2; abundance: NA; CDR3nt: TGTGCCAGCAGTGCCAGGACGGGGGGGGGCAATGAGCAGTTCTTC; CDR3aa: CASSARTGGGNEQFF
v_gene: TRBV5-1; j_gene: TRBJ2-2; d_gene: NA; abundance: NA; CDR3nt: TGCGCCAGTTCTCAGGGACACATGAACACCGGGGAGCTGTTTTTT; CDR3aa: CASSQGHMNTGELFF
v_gene: TRBV11-3; j_gene: TRBJ2-1; d_gene: NA; abundance: few; CDR3nt: TGTGCCAGCAGCTTAGGGGGGGGCAGGGGGTTCAATGAGCAGTTCTTC; CDR3aa: CASSLGGGRGFNEQFF
v_gene: TRBV14; j_gene: TRBJ1-6; d_gene: NA; abundance: NA; CDR3nt: TGTGCCAGCTGTACAGGACCGAGGTCACCCCTCCACTTT; CDR3aa: CASCTGPRSPLHF
v_gene: TRBV7-8; j_gene: TRBJ2-7; d_gene: TRBD1; abundance: NA; CDR3nt: TGTGCCAGCAGCTTAGTGTTTCGGACAGGGGTTTACGAGCAGTACTTC; CDR3aa: CASSLVFRTGVYEQYF
v_gene: TRBV19; j_gene: TRBJ1-1; d_gene: NA; abundance: few; CDR3nt: TGTGCCAGTACTATAGTACGAGGCACTGAAGCTTTCTTT; CDR3aa: CASTIVRGTEAFF
v_gene: TRBV30; j_gene: TRBJ2-4; d_gene: NA; abundance: NA; CDR3nt: TGTGCCTGGAGTGTCAGGTCGGTTCAGTACTTC; CDR3aa: CAWSVRSVQYF
v_gene: TRBV5-1; j_gene: TRBJ2-3; d_gene: TRBD2; abundance: NA; CDR3nt: TGCGCCAGCAGCTTGGTTTCTAGCGGGAGTATAGATACGCAGTATTTT; CDR3aa: CASSLVSSGSIDTQYF
v_gene: TRBV9; j_gene: TRBJ2-7; d_gene: TRBD2; abundance: once; CDR3nt: TGTGCCAGCAGCCAGACTAGCGGAGTACCCCCTTACGAGCAGTACTTC; CDR3aa: CASSQTSGVPPYEQYF
v_gene: TRBV3-1/TRBV3-2; j_gene: TRBJ2-1; d_gene: TRBD2; abundance: NA; CDR3nt: TGTGCCAGCAGCCAAGAGAGGACTAGCGGGAGAACCAATGAGCAGTTCTTC; CDR3aa: CASSQERTSGRTNEQFF
v_gene: TRBV4-2; j_gene: TRBJ1-2; d_gene: NA; abundance: NA; CDR3nt: TGTGCCAGCAGCCAAGCAGGGGATCAGGCCTATGGCTACACCTTC; CDR3aa: CASSQAGDQAYGYTF
v_gene: TRBV6-1; j_gene: TRBJ1-4; d_gene: NA; abundance: once; CDR3nt: TGTGCCAGCAGTGAAATGAGGCTCGAGGGAAAACTGTTTTTT; CDR3aa: CASSEMRLEGKLFF
v_gene: TRBV7-9; j_gene: TRBJ2-2; d_gene: NA; abundance: NA; CDR3nt: TGTGCCAGCAGCCTCTCAGGGATGCTAGGGGCCACCGGGGAGCTGTTTTTT; CDR3aa: CASSLSGMLGATGELFF
v_gene: TRBV12-3/TRBV12-4; j_gene: TRBJ1-4; d_gene: NA; abundance: NA; CDR3nt: TGTGCCAGCAGCTTTTGGGGAGCTGAAAAACTGTTTTTT; CDR3aa: CASSFWGAEKLFF
v_gene: TRBV4-3; j_gene: TRBJ2-5; d_gene: NA; abundance: few; CDR3nt: TGCGCCAGCAGCCAAGGAATCGGCAGGGAGTTCCCCCAGTACTTC; CDR3aa: CASSQGIGREFPQYF
v_gene: TRBV4-2; j_gene: TRBJ2-7; d_gene: NA; abundance: NA; CDR3nt: TGTGCCAGCAGCCAAGAAAAGGGGCGCGAGCAGTACTTC; CDR3aa: CASSQEKGREQYF
v_gene: TRBV12-3/TRBV12-4; j_gene: TRBJ1-2; d_gene: NA; abundance: NA; CDR3nt: TGTGCCAGCAGCACCGCTAAGGAGGGGGGCTACACCTTC; CDR3aa: CASSTAKEGGYTF
v_gene: TRBV25-1; j_gene: TRBJ2-3; d_gene: TRBD2; abundance: NA; CDR3nt: TGTGCCAGCAGTGGGGCCGGGGGGTCTAGCACAGATACGCAGTATTTT; CDR3aa: CASSGAGGSSTDTQYF
v_gene: TRBV7-9; j_gene: TRBJ2-7; d_gene: NA; abundance: NA; CDR3nt: TGTGCCAGCAGCCCGAGGCAAAGCTCCTACGAGCAGTACTTC; CDR3aa: CASSPRQSSYEQYF
v_gene: TRBV7-2; j_gene: TRBJ2-3; d_gene: TRBD2; abundance: once; CDR3nt: TGTGCCAGCAGCCAACTAGCGGGGGACACAGATACGCAGTATTTT; CDR3aa: CASSQLAGDTDTQYF
v_gene: TRBV30; j_gene: TRBJ2-1; d_gene: NA; abundance: NA; CDR3nt: TGTGCCTGGAGTGTGTGGGAGAGCTCCTACAATGAGCAGTTCTTC; CDR3aa: CAWSVWESSYNEQFF
v_gene: TRBV10-1; j_gene: TRBJ1-1; d_gene: TRBD1; abundance: NA; CDR3nt: TGCGCCAGCACTGAGGACAGGGAAGAGAACACTGAAGCTTTCTTT; CDR3aa: CASTEDREENTEAFF
v_gene: TRBV12-3/TRBV12-4; j_gene: TRBJ1-5; d_gene: NA; abundance: NA; CDR3nt: TGTGCCAGCACCAAAAACACCGCCCAGCCCCAGCATTTT; CDR3aa: CASTKNTAQPQHF
v_gene: TRBV12-3/TRBV12-4; j_gene: TRBJ1-2; d_gene: TRBD1; abundance: NA; CDR3nt: TGTGCCAGCAGTTTCCAGGGGGACTATGGCTACACCTTC; CDR3aa: CASSFQGDYGYTF
v_gene: TRBV18; j_gene: TRBJ2-5; d_gene: TRBD2; abundance: once; CDR3nt: TGTGCCAGCTCACCTCGGGGAGCCGGGACTAGCGGGGGGCAGACCCAGTACTTC; CDR3aa: CASSPRGAGTSGGQTQYF
v_gene: TRBV4-3; j_gene: TRBJ1-4; d_gene: NA; abundance: NA; CDR3nt: TGCGCCAGCAGCCAAGTTTCGGCAGGCGAGGAAAAACTGTTTTTT; CDR3aa: CASSQVSAGEEKLFF
v_gene: TRBV28; j_gene: TRBJ2-7; d_gene: NA; abundance: NA; CDR3nt: TGTGCCAGCAGTTTAGCTAGGGACGAGCAGTACTTC; CDR3aa: CASSLARDEQYF
v_gene: TRBV6-1; j_gene: TRBJ2-1; d_gene: TRBD2; abundance: NA; CDR3nt: TGTGCCAGCAGTGAATTTCGGGGGGGCAGTTGGAATGAGCAGTTCTTC; CDR3aa: CASSEFRGGSWNEQFF
v_gene: TRBV11-2; j_gene: TRBJ2-3; d_gene: NA; abundance: NA; CDR3nt: TGTGCCAGCAGCCCATTCCCCAGTGCAGATACGCAGTATTTT; CDR3aa: CASSPFPSADTQYF
v_gene: TRBV28; j_gene: TRBJ1-1; d_gene: NA; abundance: once; CDR3nt: TGTGCCAGCAGCCTCAGGTCAGAAGCTTTCTTT; CDR3aa: CASSLRSEAFF
v_gene: TRBV3-1/TRBV3-2; j_gene: TRBJ1-1; d_gene: NA; abundance: NA; CDR3nt: TGTGCCAGCAGCAACCTCCGGGACACCCAAATGAACACTGAAGCTTTCTTT; CDR3aa: CASSNLRDTQMNTEAFF
v_gene: TRBV28; j_gene: TRBJ2-7; d_gene: TRBD2; abundance: NA; CDR3nt: TGTGCCAGCAGTATATGGGCGGGGGGGCGGTGGCGGGGACAAAGGAACTACGAGCAGTACTTC; CDR3aa: CASSIWAGGRWRGQRNYEQYF
v_gene: TRBV18; j_gene: TRBJ2-3; d_gene: TRBD2; abundance: once; CDR3nt: TGTGCCAGCTCATCCTCCGGGACTAGCAACTCCCCTAATTCAGATACGCAGTATTTT; CDR3aa: CASSSSGTSNSPNSDTQYF
v_gene: TRBV7-2; j_gene: TRBJ2-3; d_gene: NA; abundance: NA; CDR3nt: TGTGCCAGCAGCTTGGTGGAGTCAGGAGATACGCAGTATTTT; CDR3aa: CASSLVESGDTQYF
v_gene: TRBV19; j_gene: TRBJ1-5; d_gene: NA; abundance: NA; CDR3nt: TGTGCCAGTAGTATTTCCATGTCAAATCAGCCCCAGCATTTT; CDR3aa: CASSISMSNQPQHF
v_gene: TRBV21-1; j_gene: TRBJ1-1; d_gene: NA; abundance: NA; CDR3nt: TGTGCCAGCAGCAAAGCGCAGGCGGGGGGCACTGAAGCTTTCTTT; CDR3aa: CASSKAQAGGTEAFF
v_gene: TRBV9; j_gene: TRBJ2-5; d_gene: NA; abundance: NA; CDR3nt: TGTGCCAGCAGCGTCTCCCCCGGGGCATCCCAAGAGACCCAGTACTTC; CDR3aa: CASSVSPGASQETQYF
v_gene: TRBV7-8; j_gene: TRBJ2-1; d_gene: NA; abundance: NA; CDR3nt: TGTGCCAGCACTCGTGGGGGAAGCTACAATGAGCAGTTCTTC; CDR3aa: CASTRGGSYNEQFF
v_gene: TRBV9; j_gene: TRBJ2-2; d_gene: TRBD1; abundance: NA; CDR3nt: TGTGCCAGCAGCGTAGAAGGGGGCGCGACTTGGGAGCTGTTTTTT; CDR3aa: CASSVEGGATWELFF
v_gene: TRBV12-5; j_gene: TRBJ1-5; d_gene: TRBD1; abundance: NA; CDR3nt: TGTGCTAGTGGATCCCTGACAGGGCCCGTTTCAAATAGCAATCAGCCCCAGCATTTT; CDR3aa: CASGSLTGPVSNSNQPQHF
v_gene: TRBV11-2; j_gene: TRBJ2-7; d_gene: NA; abundance: NA; CDR3nt: TGTGCCAGCAGCTTAGTGTCAGGAACCTACGAGCAGTACTTC; CDR3aa: CASSLVSGTYEQYF
v_gene: TRBV10-3; j_gene: TRBJ1-1; d_gene: NA; abundance: NA; CDR3nt: TGTGCCATCAGTGAGTCGTTACAGGGAACTGAAGCTTTCTTT; CDR3aa: CAISESLQGTEAFF
v_gene: TRBV4-1; j_gene: TRBJ1-6; d_gene: NA; abundance: NA; CDR3nt: TGCGCCAGCAGCCAAGGGTCGGGGGAAGTATCACCCCTCCACTTT; CDR3aa: CASSQGSGEVSPLHF
v_gene: TRBV5-6; j_gene: TRBJ2-3; d_gene: NA; abundance: few; CDR3nt: TGTGCCAGCAGCTTGAACGTTTGGGGACACCTAAGCACAGATACGCAGTATTTT; CDR3aa: CASSLNVWGHLSTDTQYF
v_gene: TRBV2; j_gene: TRBJ1-5; d_gene: NA; abundance: NA; CDR3nt: TGTGCCAGCAGTGGCAGGGTGGATAATCAGCCCCAGCATTTT; CDR3aa: CASSGRVDNQPQHF
v_gene: TRBV28; j_gene: TRBJ1-2; d_gene: TRBD1; abundance: once; CDR3nt: TGTGCCAGCTCCCAACATCCGGGACAGTCCTATGGCTACACCTTC; CDR3aa: CASSQHPGQSYGYTF
v_gene: TRBV5-1; j_gene: TRBJ2-5; d_gene: TRBD2; abundance: NA; CDR3nt: TGCGCCAGCAGCGGACCGGGACTAGGGGAGACCCAGTACTTC; CDR3aa: CASSGPGLGETQYF
v_gene: TRBV7-2; j_gene: TRBJ2-5; d_gene: TRBD2; abundance: NA; CDR3nt: TGTGCCAGCAGCAGAGCGGGACTGCGAGAGACCCAGTACTTC; CDR3aa: CASSRAGLRETQYF
v_gene: TRBV4-1; j_gene: TRBJ2-4; d_gene: TRBD1; abundance: NA; CDR3nt: TGCGCCAGCAGCCAAGAGTCTAAGGGGACAGGGGGAGCCAAAAACATTCAGTACTTC; CDR3aa: CASSQESKGTGGAKNIQYF
v_gene: TRBV25-1; j_gene: TRBJ2-3; d_gene: TRBD1; abundance: NA; CDR3nt: TGTGCCAGCAGTGCGACAGGGTTAAATACGCAGTATTTT; CDR3aa: CASSATGLNTQYF